This T cell receptor (beta chain) is from a study of cytomegalovirus exposure and HLA in healthy donors. Study-wide findings and caveats: Many donors shared some public TCRs, even though most TCR sequences were rare.

Germline V lookup: CDR1 SGDLS, CDR2 YYNGEE. With 0 bases removed from V and 6 bases from J, the gap between germline ends came to 23 bases. The CDR3 is 18 amino acids. Worth noting for this clone: Its antigen remains unidentified.

This PCR relied on a set of 60 Vbeta primers and 13 Jbeta primers. The assay was immunoSEQ multiplex PCR, and TCRdb's table has in-frame clones only and misses some. Of about 45,000 clones in the sample, over 60% were seen once. Sequencing input: PBMCs. The TCR was taken from a woman aged 25 to 39 in good health and CMV-seronegative. This chain joins TRBV9 and TRBJ2-3; perhaps TRBD1 as D (7 bases). CDR3 nucleotide sequence: TGTGCCAGCAGCGTAGTAGGGTACGGAGGGGGCCGTAAGGATACGCAGTATTTT. This gives the protein CASSVVGYGGGRKDTQYF.